A selection of T cell receptor beta chains follows, all from one sample in a study of T-cell reconstitution after alpha-beta-depleted transplantation in children. TCRdb reprocessed the PCR reads with MiXCR, giving one entry per CDR3 protein. The sample yields some 87,000 distinct CDR3 sequences, roughly a sixth seen once. The specimen was PBMCs, mostly from graft donor cells, collected 180 days after TCRalphabeta/CD19-depleted stem cell transplant. The source is a male patient aged 2 to 9 who had a stem cell transplant for acute lymphoblastic leukemia, so the T cells may come from the graft donor. CDR3s include the opening cysteine and the closing phenylalanine or tryptophan. A D gene is named only where the DNA matches it firmly. Clone size is not always given. Where it is, it says once, few, many or a class for expanded clones.

TRBV7-9	.	TRBJ2-1	14	.	CASSQFQGFDEQFF	TGTGCCAGCAGCCAATTCCAGGGGTTCGATGAGCAGTTCTTC
TRBV7-2	few	TRBJ2-3	15	.	CASPEGITSTDTQYF	TGTGCCAGCCCCGAGGGGATTACGAGCACAGATACGCAGTATTTT
TRBV10-1	.	TRBJ2-7	13	.	CASTPGFSYEQYF	TGCGCCAGCACCCCAGGATTTTCCTACGAGCAGTACTTC
TRBV12-3/TRBV12-4	.	TRBJ2-3	14	TRBD1	CASSRGQGWDTQYF	TGTGCCAGCAGCCGCGGACAGGGATGGGATACGCAGTATTTT
TRBV20-1	.	TRBJ2-7	12	TRBD2	CSASHGEGEQYF	TGCAGTGCTAGCCATGGGGAGGGCGAGCAGTACTTC
TRBV6-5	few	TRBJ2-2	15	.	CASSWTAGHTGELFF	TGTGCCAGCAGTTGGACTGCGGGGCACACCGGGGAGCTGTTTTTT
TRBV7-2	few	TRBJ2-7	14	.	CASSFSRVTGEQYF	TGTGCCAGCAGCTTTTCCAGGGTCACGGGCGAGCAGTACTTC
TRBV11-2	.	TRBJ2-1	14	.	CASRIGLVLDEQFF	TGTGCCAGCAGGATCGGCCTCGTGTTGGATGAGCAGTTCTTC
TRBV6-1	few	TRBJ2-3	12	.	CASSKTTDTQYF	TGTGCCAGCAGCAAAACCACAGATACGCAGTATTTT
TRBV18	few	TRBJ1-1	15	TRBD1	CASSPGLTGGSEAFF	TGTGCCAGCTCACCAGGGCTTACAGGGGGCTCTGAAGCTTTCTTT
TRBV12-3/TRBV12-4	few	TRBJ2-1	13	TRBD2	CATKREIDNEQFF	TGTGCCACTAAGCGGGAAATAGACAATGAGCAGTTCTTC
TRBV20-1	.	TRBJ1-2	15	.	CSARDTGTYIYGYTF	TGCAGTGCTAGAGATACCGGGACCTATATCTATGGCTACACCTTC
TRBV11-3	few	TRBJ2-3	13	.	CASSLSGTGHEYF	TGTGCCAGCAGCTTGTCAGGCACAGGCCACGAGTATTTT
TRBV12-3/TRBV12-4	few	TRBJ2-2	15	.	CASSFKGANTGELFF	TGTGCCAGCAGTTTTAAGGGGGCGAACACCGGGGAGCTGTTTTTT
TRBV20-1	.	TRBJ2-2	18	.	CSASLRTKRAPGTGELFF	TGCAGTGCTAGCCTAAGGACTAAGAGGGCGCCGGGCACCGGGGAGCTGTTTTTT
TRBV5-1	.	TRBJ2-3	16	.	CASSLVVGASTDTQYF	TGCGCCAGCAGCTTGGTGGTAGGGGCTAGCACAGATACGCAGTATTTT
TRBV20-1	.	TRBJ2-2	11	.	CSASWVGELFF	TGCAGTGCTAGTTGGGTGGGGGAGCTGTTTTTT
TRBV10-3	few	TRBJ2-3	11	.	CAIGFTDTQYF	TGTGCCATTGGGTTCACAGATACGCAGTATTTT
TRBV20-1	.	TRBJ2-3	14	TRBD2	CSGRLAGGTDTQYF	TGCAGTGGGAGACTAGCGGGGGGCACAGATACGCAGTATTTT
TRBV11-2	.	TRBJ2-1	15	.	CASRPIGGSYNEQFF	TGTGCCAGCAGGCCAATTGGAGGTTCCTACAATGAGCAGTTCTTC
TRBV4-2	few	TRBJ1-1	19	.	CASSADFGPPRTTNTEAFF	TGTGCCAGCAGCGCAGATTTTGGCCCCCCCCGGACAACGAACACTGAAGCTTTCTTT
TRBV27	few	TRBJ2-3	14	.	CASSPPFGTDTQYF	TGTGCCAGCAGTCCCCCCTTCGGCACAGATACGCAGTATTTT
TRBV5-1	few	TRBJ1-6	15	TRBD1	CASSPQGQGNSPLHF	TGCGCCAGCAGCCCCCAGGGACAGGGTAATTCACCCCTCCACTTT
TRBV20-1	few	TRBJ1-2	14	.	CSAREVAGIQGYTF	TGCAGTGCTAGAGAGGTGGCAGGGATTCAGGGCTACACCTTC
TRBV27	few	TRBJ2-2	16	.	CASSNQGGKEPGELFF	TGTGCCAGCAGTAATCAGGGGGGTAAGGAGCCCGGGGAGCTGTTTTTT
TRBV11-1	.	TRBJ2-7	15	TRBD1	CASSSDREYPYEQYF	TGTGCCAGCAGCTCGGACAGGGAGTACCCTTACGAGCAGTACTTC
TRBV7-8	few	TRBJ1-3	17	TRBD1	CASSLGWRQGRRNTIYF	TGTGCCAGCAGCTTAGGATGGCGACAGGGGAGGAGAAACACCATATATTTT
TRBV25-1	.	TRBJ2-3	19	TRBD1	CASSEYGVQGDLSTDTQYF	TGTGCCAGCAGTGAATACGGAGTACAGGGGGACCTTAGCACAGATACGCAGTATTTT
TRBV29-1	many	TRBJ2-7	12	.	CSVRAAAYEQYF	TGCAGCGTCCGGGCCGCTGCCTACGAGCAGTACTTC
TRBV4-1	.	TRBJ2-7	17	TRBD2	CASSQAGLADSSYEQYF	TGCGCCAGCAGCCAAGCAGGACTAGCGGACAGCTCCTACGAGCAGTACTTC
TRBV11-2	few	TRBJ1-1	15	.	CASSLPAALNTEAFF	TGTGCCAGCAGCTTACCGGCAGCGTTGAACACTGAAGCTTTCTTT
TRBV6-2/TRBV6-3	.	TRBJ1-2	11	.	CASSLRDAYTF	TGTGCCAGCAGTCTCCGTGACGCCTACACCTTC
TRBV7-8	.	TRBJ2-2	17	TRBD2	CASSQGLAGGYTGELFF	TGTGCCAGCAGCCAGGGACTAGCGGGGGGCTACACCGGGGAGCTGTTTTTT
TRBV10-3	many	TRBJ2-3	15	.	CAISEQGRGTDTQYF	TGTGCCATCAGTGAGCAGGGGAGAGGCACAGATACGCAGTATTTT
TRBV6-1	many	TRBJ1-3	15	TRBD1	CASSRQGNSGNTIYF	TGTGCCAGCAGTAGACAGGGGAACTCTGGAAACACCATATATTTT
TRBV20-1	.	TRBJ2-1	12	.	CSAWASTDEQFF	TGCAGTGCTTGGGCTAGCACGGATGAGCAGTTCTTC
TRBV7-9	many	TRBJ2-3	16	TRBD2	CASSSLAGLSTDTQYF	TGTGCCAGCAGCTCTTTAGCGGGACTAAGCACAGATACGCAGTATTTT
TRBV4-1	.	TRBJ2-3	15	TRBD2	CASSQVGLASDTQYF	TGCGCCAGCAGCCAAGTTGGACTAGCTTCGGATACGCAGTATTTT
TRBV12-3/TRBV12-4	many	TRBJ2-7	13	.	CASSLVGGYEQYF	TGTGCCAGCAGTTTAGTGGGGGGCTACGAGCAGTACTTC
TRBV13	few	TRBJ2-5	13	.	CASRAVGGETQYF	TGTGCCAGCAGGGCTGTAGGAGGCGAGACCCAGTACTTC
TRBV20-1	few	TRBJ2-2	19	.	CSAPPPYAGAPWNTGELFF	TGCAGTGCCCCCCCCCCTTATGCGGGGGCCCCATGGAACACCGGGGAGCTGTTTTTT
TRBV14	.	TRBJ1-1	15	.	CASSQFRGDWAEAFF	TGTGCCAGCAGCCAATTTCGAGGGGATTGGGCTGAGGCTTTCTTT
TRBV20-1	few	TRBJ2-6	17	.	CSARNDRTISGANVLTF	TGCAGTGCTAGAAACGACAGAACGATCTCTGGGGCCAACGTCCTGACTTTC
TRBV18	few	TRBJ2-1	13	.	CASSPRTLGEQFF	TGTGCCAGCTCACCACGGACCCTCGGTGAGCAGTTCTTC
TRBV7-2	few	TRBJ2-1	13	.	CASSSEVRGEQFF	TGTGCCAGCAGCTCCGAGGTACGGGGCGAGCAGTTCTTC